This T cell receptor (beta chain) emerged from a study of OX40 agonist ivuxolimab in advanced cancers. Looking at the study overall: Allowance was made for prior anti-PD-1, anti-PD-L1 or anti-CTLA-4 therapy, and about 37% had some.

With respect to this clone: Its specificity is unknown.

Using immunoSEQ multiplex PCR, the repertoire was profiled, and TCRdb retains in-frame clones only, with some absent. The table shows roughly 30,000 clones, with more than 75% occurring only once. Findings and caveats of the study: Individuals who were partial responders at 0.1-3.0 mg/kg had clonal expansion that ranked among the lowest. It was also the case that some nonresponders had low normalized T-cell clonal expansion.

Trimming cost V 8 bases and J 0 bases, with 22 bases left between them. Germline V gene data show CDR1 as SNHLY and CDR2 as FYNNEI. This CDR3 is built from 17 residues. The source was CD4+ or CD8+ T cells sorted from blood, collected in a trial of the OX40 agonist ivuxolimab. The gene calls are TRBV2 and TRBJ1-1; tentatively, D is TRBD1 (5 bases). The source of this sequence is an adult with an advanced solid tumor such as melanoma, head and neck, liver or kidney cancer. The CDR3 nucleotides are TGTGCCAGCTTCCTTTCATCAGGGAGATTGGTGAACACTGAAGCTTTCTTT. Translating gives CASFLSSGRLVNTEAFF.